One sample yielded the 9 T cell receptor beta chains listed below, sequenced in a study of T cell clonality in common variable immunodeficiency. Using immunoSEQ multiplex PCR, the repertoire was profiled, and TCRdb retains in-frame clones only, with some absent. This sample carries 15,000 to 20,000 clones, none of them present only once. General study points: Common variable immunodeficiency TCR beta sequences reportedly had fewer deletions and N-nucleotide insertions.

No antigens are known for them. The sample taken for sequencing was peripheral blood mononuclear cells. Every receptor here comes from a human donor with common variable immunodeficiency.

This clone was detected ten times or more. The read finishes 3 residues shy of the CDR3 end, and the germline J gene is used to complete it. The chain uses TRBV18 and TRBJ2-2; 12 nucleotides line up with TRBD2. V lost 3 bases to trimming and J lost 4 bases; unmatched junction nucleotides: 9. The CDR3 has 18 residues. Per the germline V gene, CDR1 is KGHSH and CDR2 is LQKENI. The sequenced part of the CDR3 DNA is TGTGCCAGCTCACCTGCTGGACTAGCGGGATCGGGCACCGGGGAG. Amino acids: CASSPAGLAGSGTGE. The whole CDR3 sequence reads CASSPAGLAGSGTGELFF.

The table lists this clone with many counts. The CDR3 extends 3 residues past the end of the read, so its final part is completed from the germline J gene. The genes are TRBV18 and TRBJ1-2; TRBD1 matches 7 bases. The CDR3 covers 15 residues. Germline values: CDR1 KGHSH, CDR2 LQKENI. V lost 0 bases, J lost 4 bases, and 5 bases stayed unmatched. CDR3 bases read: TGTGCCAGCTCACCACCGGGGACAGTGGGCTATGGC. This translates into CASSPPGTVGYG. The entire CDR3 sequence reads CASSPPGTVGYGYTF.

The sample holds a few counts of this clone. The read terminates 3 residues before the CDR3 end, so the remaining end is supplied by the germline J gene. The chain recombines TRBV6-2 or TRBV6-3 with TRBJ2-7, with a possible D match to TRBD1 (6 bases). The CDR3 runs to 15 residues. Trimming left V 2 bases short and J 2 bases short, with 13 bases between. Germline CDR1 reads MNHEY; CDR2 reads SVGEGT. CDR3 loop: CASSYGQGIAYEQYF. The DNA read from the CDR3 is TGTGCCAGCAGTTACGGGCAGGGGATCGCCTACGAG.

This clone was seen a few times. Read data end 3 residues before the CDR3 end; the end is taken from the germline J gene. The rearrangement joins TRBV18 to TRBJ1-1, with unresolved D. This CDR3 contains 13 residues. V was cut by 0 bases and J by 4 bases, with 6 bases left in between. The germline V gene has CDR1 KGHSH and CDR2 LQKENI. CDR3 sequence reads: CASSPPEGTEAFF. Incomplete CDR3 DNA: TGTGCCAGCTCACCACCTGAGGGCACTGAA.

This clone was found many times. The CDR3 end is not reached by the read, which stops 3 residues before it; the germline J gene fills it in. The chain is built from TRBV19 and TRBJ2-2; 7 bases map to TRBD1. This CDR3 has 14 amino acids. CDR1 is LNHDA, CDR2 SQIVND, per germline (reference sequence). V lost 7 bases, J lost 1 base, and 3 bases stayed unmatched. The CDR3 reads CASKPGGNTGELFF. The sequenced CDR3 bases are TGTGCCAGTAAGCCAGGGGGGAACACCGGGGAG.

At least ten counts were recorded for this clone. The read is 3 residues too short to cover the CDR3 end, so that end is filled in from the germline J gene. The chain links TRBV18 to TRBJ2-3; D might be TRBD1 (6 bases). V was clipped by 3 bases and J by 1 base, with 11 bases between them. CDR1 KGHSH and CDR2 LQKENI come from the germline V gene. CDR3 length: 15 amino acids. The CDR3 bases that were read are TGTGCCAGCTCACCGCCTTACAGGGGCACAGATACG. The encoded protein is CASSPPYRGTDT. The full CDR3 reads CASSPPYRGTDTQYF.

In this sample, this clone turned up a few times. CDR3 bases read: TGTGCCAGCAGCTTAGCCCAGGGAGGTTCAACTGAA. The encoded protein is CASSLAQGGSTE. The whole CDR3 protein reads CASSLAQGGSTEAFF. The J gene is TRBJ1-1, the V gene TRBV7-2; D may be TRBD1 (5 bases). The CDR3 end falls 3 residues outside the read, so it is completed with the germline J gene. V lost 0 bases, J lost 5 bases, and 13 bases lay in between. The CDR3 loop spans 15 amino acids. Germline assignment: CDR1 SGHTA and CDR2 FQGNSA.

This clone has at least ten counts. The CDR3 end lies 3 residues beyond the end of the read and is filled in from the germline J gene. The rearrangement joins TRBV5-1 to TRBJ2-1; 12 bases fit TRBD2. The V segment lost 0 bases and the J segment 5 bases; nucleotides outside the gene matches: 3. In germline, CDR1 is SGHRS, CDR2 YFSETQ. The CDR3 has 16 residues. The CDR3 here is CASSLGPSGGDNEQFF. CDR3 DNA (partial): TGCGCCAGCAGCTTGGGGCCTAGCGGGGGGGACAATGAG.

This clone was observed a few times. The read terminates 3 residues ahead of where the CDR3 ends, so the germline J gene completes it. V gene TRBV7-8 combines with J gene TRBJ1-2; D call uncertain. Per germline, CDR1 SGHVS and CDR2 FQNEAQ. This CDR3 region has 15 residues. This chain's CDR3 is CASSLGGEASRGYTF. CDR3 DNA, as far as it was read: TGTGCCAGCAGCTTAGGCGGGGAGGCGAGTCGGGGC.